A single sample is the source of the 19 T cell receptor beta chains below, sequenced in a study of Tregs in tolerant kidney transplant recipients. TCRdb's table, derived via immunoSEQ multiplex PCR, lists solely in-frame clones and lacks some. The sample has roughly 250,000 clones, around 81% seen once. Sequenced material: CD4+ T cells from blood. The receptor source for this set is a human donor in good health.

The chain uses TRBV6-1 and TRBJ2-2; 14 bases are shared with TRBD2. The CDR3 extends over 16 amino acids. The germline CDR1 and CDR2 sequences are MNHNS and SASEGT. V trimming: 4 bases; J trimming: 4 bases; junction bases outside the gene matches: 2. The CDR3 loop is CASSGGLAGVTGELFF. CDR3 nucleotide sequence: TGTGCCAGCAGTGGGGGACTAGCGGGAGTCACCGGGGAGCTGTTTTTT.

The chain carries TRBV18 and TRBJ2-5; D not resolved. Trimming pared 4 bases from V and 2 bases from J, leaving 5 bases between. This CDR3 is built from 12 residues. Looked up from germline, CDR1 is KGHSH and CDR2 is LQKENI. CDR3: CASSLFQETQYF. The CDR3 region has the DNA TGTGCCAGCTCACTCTTTCAAGAGACCCAGTACTTC. Full variable domain (missing parts from reference TRBV18 and TRBJ2-5): NAGVMQNPRHLVRRRGQEARLRCSPMKGHSHVYWYRQLPEEGLKFMVYLQKENIIDESGMPKERFSAEFPKEGPSILRIQQVVRGDSAAYFCASSLFQETQYFGPGTRLLVL.

The chain has TRBV5-4 and TRBJ2-2; tentatively, D is TRBD2 (7 bases). The length of the CDR3 is 14 residues. Germline loops: CDR1 SGHNT, CDR2 YYREEE (reference sequence). The V end lost 0 bases, the J end lost 9 bases, and 12 bases lay between the germline ends. CDR3 sequence reads: CASSLDGGPRELFF. In DNA form, the CDR3 reads TGTGCCAGCAGCTTGGACGGGGGGCCCCGGGAGCTGTTTTTT. Supplemented by reference TRBV5-4 and TRBJ2-2, the full variable domain reads ETGVTQSPTHLIKTRGQQVTLRCSSQSGHNTVSWYQQALGQGPQFIFQYYREEENGRGNFPPRFSGLQFPNYSSELNVNALELDDSALYLCASSLDGGPRELFFGEGSRLTVL.

V usage is TRBV11-3 and J usage is TRBJ2-1; 14 nucleotides agree with TRBD2. Germline V gene sequence: CDR1 SGHNT, CDR2 YENEEA. This CDR3 spans 16 amino acids. Trimming cost V 1 base and J 10 bases; bases outside gene matches: 6. The CDR3 protein is CASSLGLAGGLGEQFF. CDR3 coding DNA: TGTGCCAGCAGCTTAGGACTAGCGGGGGGGCTCGGAGAGCAGTTCTTC.

The genes are TRBV6-5 and TRBJ2-1; 10 nucleotides match TRBD1. CDR1 is MNHEY and CDR2 is SVGAGI in the germline V gene. The CDR3 consists of 13 residues. V was clipped by 2 bases and J by 14 bases; unmatched bases: 6. The CDR3 sequence: CASSYAGTGEKFF. In DNA form, the CDR3 reads TGTGCCAGCAGTTACGCCGGGACAGGGGAGAAGTTCTTC.

V is TRBV5-1 and J is TRBJ2-7; TRBD2 matches 10 bases. In germline, CDR1 is SGHRS, CDR2 YFSETQ. Losses at the gene ends were 0 bases for V and 0 bases for J; bases not matched to a gene: 6. The CDR3 totals 17 residues. In DNA, the CDR3 is TGCGCCAGCAGCTTGGCTACTAGCGGGACGAGCTCCTACGAGCAGTACTTC. Translation: CASSLATSGTSSYEQYF.

V is TRBV5-1 and J is TRBJ2-1; 10 bases are shared with TRBD2. CDR1 is SGHRS and CDR2 is YFSETQ in the germline V gene. The CDR3 extends over 17 amino acids. V lost 4 bases and J lost 0; bases outside the gene matches: 7. The CDR3 coding sequence is TGCGCCAGCAGCACCTTAGCGGGGGGCAACTCCTACAATGAGCAGTTCTTC. It codes for CASSTLAGGNSYNEQFF.

This chain links TRBV19 with TRBJ1-2; D is undetermined. The CDR3 sequence is 12 residues long. Germline loops: CDR1 LNHDA, CDR2 SQIVND (reference sequence). Trimming stripped 1 base from V and 8 bases from J, with 8 bases between. The CDR3 is CASSIAGRGYTF. The CDR3 DNA reads as TGTGCCAGTAGTATAGCCGGGAGGGGCTACACCTTC.

The chain recombines TRBV6-5 with TRBJ2-1; TRBD1 is a possible D gene (5 bases). Germline-derived CDR1 and CDR2 are MNHEY and SVGAGI. The V gene lost 8 bases and the J gene lost 5 bases, with 19 bases spanning the gap. This CDR3 region has 15 residues. The CDR3: CASVYKAGSHNEQFF. The CDR3 DNA follows: TGTGCCAGCGTCTACAAGGCAGGGTCCCACAATGAGCAGTTCTTC.

V gene TRBV5-1 combines with J gene TRBJ1-1; 11 positions agree with TRBD1. The junction had 2 bases not matched to a gene; V was cut back by 3 bases and J by 7 bases. Germline V lookup: CDR1 SGHRS, CDR2 YFSETQ. CDR3 length: 13 residues. The DNA for the CDR3 is TGCGCCAGCAGCTCGGGACAGGGGGTTGAAGCTTTCTTT. The encoded protein is CASSSGQGVEAFF.

V usage is TRBV6-6 and J usage is TRBJ2-1; D is unclear. Trimming pared 0 bases from V and 10 bases from J, leaving 10 bases between. Germline V gene sequence: CDR1 MNHNY, CDR2 SVGAGI (reference sequence). This CDR3 spans 13 amino acids. CDR3 sequence (DNA): TGTGCCAGCAGTTACTCTATAGAGCGCGAGCAGTTCTTC. As protein: CASSYSIEREQFF.

CDR3 sequence (DNA): TGTGCCAGCAGTTTGACCGGGACAGGGGGCTGGGAGACCCAGTACTTC. Protein sequence: CASSLTGTGGWETQYF. The V gene is TRBV2, the J gene TRBJ2-5, with TRBD1 matching over 12 bases. This CDR3 is 16 amino acids long. V lost 5 bases, J lost 5 bases, and 9 bases stayed unmatched. CDR1 is SNHLY, CDR2 FYNNEI, per germline.

The chain uses TRBV7-9 and TRBJ2-2, with D unclear. The CDR3 is made up of 13 amino acids. CDR1 SEHNR and CDR2 FQNEAQ come from the germline V gene (reference sequence). V was pared by 3 bases and J by 5 bases, with 7 bases between. The CDR3 spells CASSLTGTGELFF. The CDR3 coding sequence is TGTGCCAGCAGCTTGACTGGGACCGGGGAGCTGTTTTTT.

V usage is TRBV2 and J usage is TRBJ2-7; D unresolved. Trimming left V 6 bases short and J 2 bases short, with 14 bases between. Germline CDR1 reads SNHLY; CDR2 reads FYNNEI. CDR3 size: 14 residues. CDR3 sequence (DNA): TGTGCCAGCAGCCTTGACCCAGGCACCTACGAGCAGTACTTC. This codes for CASSLDPGTYEQYF.

The chain is built from TRBV7-9 and TRBJ1-1; perhaps TRBD1 as D (6 bases). The CDR3 runs 12 residues. Trimming stripped 1 base from V and 7 bases from J, with 7 bases between. Looked up from germline, CDR1 is SEHNR and CDR2 is FQNEAQ (reference sequence). CDR3 sequence: CASSLGGGEAFF. In DNA, the CDR3 is TGTGCCAGCAGCTTAGGAGGGGGTGAAGCTTTCTTT. The full variable domain, completed using reference TRBV7-9 and TRBJ1-1, is DTGVSQNPRHKITKRGQNVTFRCDPISEHNRLYWYRQTLGQGPEFLTYFQNEAQLEKSRLLSDRFSAERPKGSFSTLEIQRTEQGDSAMYLCASSLGGGEAFFGQGTRLTVV.

The gene calls are TRBV5-1 and TRBJ2-7, with 14 bases aligning to TRBD2. The V segment lost 4 bases and the J segment 5 bases; nucleotides outside the gene matches: 8. This CDR3 has 16 residues. The germline gives CDR1 SGHRS, CDR2 YFSETQ. The CDR3 loop is CASSRGTSGSTHEQYF. DNA of the CDR3: TGCGCCAGCAGCCGCGGGACTAGCGGGAGCACCCACGAGCAGTACTTC.

The chain joins TRBV5-1 to TRBJ2-1; 11 bases fit TRBD2. The V gene end was trimmed by 0 bases and the J gene end by 8 bases; junction bases not matched to a gene: 4. The CDR3 totals 15 residues. In germline, CDR1 is SGHRS, CDR2 YFSETQ. This CDR3 reads CASSLVSSGGYEQFF. The CDR3 bases are TGCGCCAGCAGCTTGGTGTCTAGCGGGGGGTATGAGCAGTTCTTC. Complete variable domain (other parts from reference TRBV5-1 and TRBJ2-1): KAGVTQTPRYLIKTRGQQVTLSCSPISGHRSVSWYQQTPGQGLQFLFEYFSETQRNKGNFPGRFSGRQFSNSRSEMNVSTLELGDSALYLCASSLVSSGGYEQFFGPGTRLTVL.

This sequence joins TRBV30 and TRBJ2-4, with TRBD2 as a possible D gene (6 bases). Trimming took off 5 bases at V and 6 bases at J, with 14 bases between the two ends. The CDR3 is made up of 13 amino acids. The germline V gene encodes CDR1 GTSNPN and CDR2 SVGIG (reference sequence). The DNA of the CDR3 is TGTGCCTGGGGGTCGGGGGTAGGAAACATTCAGTACTTC. Protein: CAWGSGVGNIQYF. The full variable domain, rest sourced from reference TRBV30 and TRBJ2-4, is SQTIHQWPATLVQPVGSPLSLECTVEGTSNPNLYWYRQAAGRGLQLLFYSVGIGQISSEVPQNLSASRPQDRQFILSSKKLLLSDSGFYLCAWGSGVGNIQYFGAGTRLSVL.

The chain has TRBV7-8 and TRBJ1-3, with D tentatively TRBD1 (6 bases). This CDR3 has 14 amino acids. CDR1 is SGHVS, CDR2 FQNEAQ, per germline. V lost 0 bases and J 8 bases, leaving 11 bases between the germline ends. This CDR3 is CASSLARTVDTIYF. The DNA for the CDR3 is TGTGCCAGCAGCTTAGCTAGGACAGTCGACACCATATATTTT.